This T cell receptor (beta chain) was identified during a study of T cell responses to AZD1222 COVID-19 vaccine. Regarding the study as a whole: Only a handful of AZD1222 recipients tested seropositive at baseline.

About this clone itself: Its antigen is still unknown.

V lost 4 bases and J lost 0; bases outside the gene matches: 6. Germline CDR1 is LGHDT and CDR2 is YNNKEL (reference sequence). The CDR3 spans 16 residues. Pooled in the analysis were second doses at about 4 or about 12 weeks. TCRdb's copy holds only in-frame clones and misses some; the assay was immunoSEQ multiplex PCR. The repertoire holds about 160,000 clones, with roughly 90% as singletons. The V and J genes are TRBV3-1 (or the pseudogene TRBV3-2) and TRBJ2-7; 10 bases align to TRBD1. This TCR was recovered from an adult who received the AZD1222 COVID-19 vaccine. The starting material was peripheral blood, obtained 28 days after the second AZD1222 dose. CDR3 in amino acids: CASSPWDRGSSYEQYF. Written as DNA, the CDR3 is TGTGCCAGCAGCCCCTGGGACAGGGGAAGCTCCTACGAGCAGTACTTC.